This entry describes one T cell receptor beta chain. Trimming pared 5 bases from V and 2 bases from J, leaving 13 bases between. The CDR3 spans 14 residues. Germline lookup yields CDR1 SGHNT and CDR2 YENEEA. This record comes from a study of immune characterization of retroperitoneal liposarcoma. TCRdb re-called the PCR reads through MiXCR, storing one row per CDR3 protein. Of around 10,000 distinct CDR3 sequences listed, approximately 26% are singletons. The material sequenced was tumor tissue. This clonotype originated in a female donor with retroperitoneal liposarcoma. V usage is TRBV11-3 and J usage is TRBJ2-7; tentatively, D is TRBD1 or TRBD2 (5 bases each). CDR3 loop: CASSPPWDPYEQYF. The DNA of the CDR3 is TGTGCCAGCAGCCCCCCCTGGGACCCCTACGAGCAGTACTTC.